The 13 T cell receptor beta chains below all came from one sample that was sequenced in a study of blood T cell repertoires in COVID-19. Repertoires were generated with immunoSEQ multiplex PCR, while TCRdb's copy carries only in-frame clones and drops some. The sample yields around 270,000 clones, around 86% seen once. Material for sequencing was peripheral blood. The receptors were sampled from a man between 40 and 49 years old who had recovered from COVID-19.

The chain joins TRBV3-1 (or the pseudogene TRBV3-2) to TRBJ2-1, with TRBD2 matching 14 bases. Per the germline V gene, CDR1 is LGHDT and CDR2 is YNNKEL (reference sequence). The CDR3 is made up of 17 amino acids. With 4 bases clipped from V and 0 bases from J, the junction kept 2 bases outside the gene matches. This CDR3 reads CASSRGLAGGSYNEQFF. CDR3 coding DNA: TGTGCCAGCAGCCGAGGACTAGCGGGAGGCTCCTACAATGAGCAGTTCTTC.

J is TRBJ1-1 and V is TRBV2, with D possibly being TRBD1 (5 bases). Trimming pared 4 bases from V and 4 bases from J, leaving 13 bases between. The CDR3 runs 14 residues. Looked up from germline, CDR1 is SNHLY and CDR2 is FYNNEI. The CDR3 region is CASSAWGGTTEAFF. CDR3 in DNA: TGTGCCAGCAGTGCCTGGGGGGGGACCACTGAAGCTTTCTTT.

The gene calls are TRBV2 and TRBJ2-2, with 11 bases aligning to TRBD2. The CDR3 runs 16 residues. With 6 bases clipped from V and 7 bases from J, the junction kept 10 bases outside the gene matches. Germline values: CDR1 SNHLY, CDR2 FYNNEI. Written as DNA, the CDR3 is TGTGCCAGCAGGCTCACTAGCGGGAGTTCCGTCGGGGAGCTGTTTTTT. Its translation is CASRLTSGSSVGELFF.

The rearrangement links TRBV29-1 to TRBJ2-6; D call uncertain. This CDR3 spans 13 amino acids. The germline gives CDR1 SQVTM, CDR2 ANQGSEA. Trimming left V 5 bases short and J 0 bases short, with 5 bases between. The CDR3 sequence: CSVYSSGANVLTF. The CDR3 DNA reads as TGCAGCGTTTACAGCTCTGGGGCCAACGTCCTGACTTTC.

The rearrangement uses TRBV5-1 and TRBJ2-1; 7 nucleotides agree with TRBD2. CDR3 length: 16 residues. Germline V lookup: CDR1 SGHRS, CDR2 YFSETQ. Trimming removed 4 bases from V and 4 bases from J; junction bases left unmatched: 11. The CDR3 sequence: CASSPRGLADYNEQFF. The CDR3 DNA is TGCGCCAGCAGCCCGCGGGGTCTAGCGGATTACAATGAGCAGTTCTTC.

The chain employs TRBV4-2 and TRBJ2-7; TRBD1 aligns across 9 bases. CDR3 length: 16 amino acids. Per the germline V gene, CDR1 is LGHNA and CDR2 is YNFKEQ. Unmatched junction bases numbered 6, after V lost 0 bases and J lost 3 bases. CDR3 DNA sequence: TGTGCCAGCAGCCAAGATGGGGTGACAGGGGGCTACGAGCAGTACTTC. As protein: CASSQDGVTGGYEQYF.

The chain combines TRBV2 with TRBJ2-2; maybe TRBD2 (5 bases). The ends were cut back, 7 bases at V and 3 bases at J, with 18 bases in the middle. The CDR3 runs 16 residues. The germline CDR1 and CDR2 sequences are SNHLY and FYNNEI. CDR3 sequence: CASIGLGRADTGELFF. DNA of the CDR3: TGTGCCAGCATAGGCTTAGGGCGGGCGGACACCGGGGAGCTGTTTTTT.

The chain combines TRBV6-2 or TRBV6-3 with TRBJ2-7; D gene ambiguous. Germline loops: CDR1 MNHEY, CDR2 SVGEGT. The ends were cut back, 4 bases at V and 3 bases at J, with 4 bases in the middle. The CDR3 is made up of 11 amino acids. The CDR3 DNA follows: TGTGCCAGCAGTTTTAGCTACGAGCAGTACTTC. This encodes CASSFSYEQYF.

The chain recombines TRBV19 with TRBJ2-3; D might be TRBD2 (6 bases). Germline assignment: CDR1 LNHDA and CDR2 SQIVND (reference sequence). Between the trimmed V and J ends, which lost 4 bases and 4 bases, there was a span of 9 bases. The CDR3 is made up of 13 amino acids. The CDR3 region has the DNA TGTGCCAGTAGTAGGCCGGGGGCAGATACGCAGTATTTT. Residues: CASSRPGADTQYF.

The V call is TRBV6-2 or TRBV6-3, the J call TRBJ2-1, with 16 bases aligning to TRBD2. The CDR3 contains 19 residues. With V trimmed by 2 bases and J by 0 bases, 4 bases remained unmatched. CDR1 and CDR2 (germline): MNHEY, SVGEGT. Written as DNA, the CDR3 is TGTGCCAGCAGTTACAGGGGACTAGCGGGAGGGGGCTCCTACAATGAGCAGTTCTTC. This sequence encodes CASSYRGLAGGGSYNEQFF.

This clone was recorded once. This chain joins TRBV7-8 and TRBJ2-2, with D maybe TRBD1 (5 bases). The germline CDR1 and CDR2 sequences are SGHVS and FQNEAQ. Trimming pared 1 base from V and 2 bases from J, leaving 8 bases between. This CDR3 spans 15 amino acids. DNA of the CDR3: TGTGCCAGCAGCTTAGGGGGCGGCAACACCGGGGAGCTGTTTTTT. Its translation: CASSLGGGNTGELFF.

This clone was seen only a few times. The chain combines TRBV7-9 with TRBJ2-1; 10 nucleotides match TRBD2. V lost 4 bases and J lost 4; bases outside the gene matches: 4. This CDR3 spans 15 amino acids. Germline V gene data show CDR1 as SEHNR and CDR2 as FQNEAQ (reference sequence). CDR3 in DNA: TGTGCCAGCAGCTCTAGCGGGAGAGGGTACAATGAGCAGTTCTTC. Residues: CASSSSGRGYNEQFF.

This chain uses TRBV5-1 with TRBJ2-7; D is possibly TRBD1 (7 bases). Deletions cut 1 base from V and 4 bases from J, with 15 bases between. Germline lookup yields CDR1 SGHRS and CDR2 YFSETQ. The CDR3 extends over 15 amino acids. The CDR3 loop reads CASSLRIRGEYEQYF. CDR3 bases: TGCGCCAGCAGCTTGAGGATCAGGGGGGAATACGAGCAGTACTTC.